The 10 T cell receptor beta chains reported below all come from one sample, sequenced in a study of T cell responses to AZD1222 COVID-19 vaccine. Profiled with immunoSEQ multiplex PCR; TCRdb holds only in-frame clones, not every one. The sample shows about 110,000 clones, approximately 90% of them seen only once. The sequencing here drew on peripheral blood, taken on day 0 of AZD1222 vaccination. These receptors all come from an adult in good health.

The chain uses TRBV29-1 and TRBJ2-7; D gene unclear. There are 10 residues in the CDR3. Germline V gene lookup returns CDR1 SQVTM and CDR2 ANQGSEA. Trimming took off 4 bases at V and 5 bases at J, with 6 bases between the two ends. The CDR3 sequence: CSVGHDEQYF. The CDR3 DNA reads TGCAGCGTTGGACACGACGAGCAGTACTTC.

The chain is built from TRBV7-2 and TRBJ2-1, with D maybe TRBD2 (5 bases). V lost 2 bases, J lost 8 bases, and 13 bases lay in between. The CDR3 length is 14 residues. Per germline, CDR1 SGHTA and CDR2 FQGNSA. CDR3 DNA: TGTGCCAGCAGCTTATTGAGTTGGGGAGATGAGCAGTTCTTC. The encoded protein is CASSLLSWGDEQFF.

The chain employs TRBV27 and TRBJ1-1; 8 nucleotides agree with TRBD1. The V gene end was trimmed by 5 bases and the J gene end by 0 bases; junction bases not matched to a gene: 8. The germline gives CDR1 MNHEY, CDR2 SMNVEV (reference sequence). CDR3 length equals 16 residues. Here the CDR3 DNA reads TGTGCCAGCAGTCTCGGACAGGGTCGCTTGAACACTGAAGCTTTCTTT. Residues: CASSLGQGRLNTEAFF.

The chain recombines TRBV6-5 with TRBJ1-2; 11 bases match TRBD1. The CDR3 consists of 15 residues. Germline lookup yields CDR1 MNHEY and CDR2 SVGAGI. With 5 bases clipped from V and 3 bases from J, the junction kept 5 bases outside the gene matches. In DNA, the CDR3 is TGTGCCAGCAGTACCAGGACAGGGGGCGACTATGGCTACACCTTC. It translates to CASSTRTGGDYGYTF.

The V call is TRBV27, the J call TRBJ1-5; 8 bases are shared with TRBD1. The CDR3 extends over 16 amino acids. Germline CDR1 and CDR2: MNHEY and SMNVEV (reference sequence). The trim removed 8 bases at V and 0 bases at J, leaving 9 bases unmatched. The CDR3 protein is CASGTQDRGSNQPQHF. The CDR3, as DNA: TGTGCCAGCGGAACCCAAGACAGGGGTAGCAATCAGCCCCAGCATTTT.

The rearrangement joins TRBV6-5 to TRBJ1-2, with D possibly being TRBD1 (6 bases). This CDR3 spans 15 amino acids. Trimming cost V 6 bases and J 4 bases, with 18 bases left between them. Germline V gene sequence: CDR1 MNHEY, CDR2 SVGAGI. DNA for the CDR3: TGTGCCAGCAGAAACTCCGGGACATCCCTCTATGGCTACACCTTC. As protein: CASRNSGTSLYGYTF.

The genes are TRBV6-5 and TRBJ1-5; TRBD1 might be the D (5 bases). V lost 6 bases and J lost 7, with 19 bases in between. The germline gives CDR1 MNHEY, CDR2 SVGAGI. The CDR3 has 15 residues. CDR3 sequence: CASSDAGIRGQPQHF. CDR3 in DNA: TGTGCCAGCAGCGACGCAGGGATAAGGGGACAGCCCCAGCATTTT.

V and J are TRBV7-9 and TRBJ1-2, with 10 bases that match TRBD1. Germline V gene sequence: CDR1 SEHNR, CDR2 FQNEAQ (reference sequence). V was clipped by 1 base and J by 0 bases; unmatched bases: 11. The CDR3 extends over 19 amino acids. CDR3 in amino acids: CASSLGNKGQGSTNYGYTF. The CDR3 region has the DNA TGTGCCAGCAGCTTAGGAAACAAGGGACAGGGGTCGACTAACTATGGCTACACCTTC.

V gene TRBV7-6 combines with J gene TRBJ2-7, with TRBD2 as a possible D gene (6 bases). This CDR3 has 14 residues. Trimming removed 5 bases at V and 5 bases at J, with 16 bases between. Germline CDR1 and CDR2: SGHVS and FNYEAQ. CDR3 DNA sequence: TGTGCCAGCAGCGCGGACTATCCCCAGAACGAGCAGTACTTC. Translating gives CASSADYPQNEQYF.

The gene calls are TRBV7-3 and TRBJ2-3; 15 positions match TRBD2. The CDR3 is made up of 17 amino acids. CDR1 is SGHTA and CDR2 is FQGTGA in the germline V gene. Trimming cost V 0 bases and J 3 bases; bases outside gene matches: 1. CDR3 sequence: CASSLTGLAGGTDTQYF. DNA of the CDR3: TGTGCCAGCAGCTTAACGGGACTAGCGGGAGGAACAGATACGCAGTATTTT.